This T cell receptor beta chain was found in a study of T cell responses to AZD1222 COVID-19 vaccine. Study conclusions and caveats: Nearly half of spike-specific TCRs reportedly target variant regions that are unmutated in the B.1.351 and B.1.1.7 variants. In all cases, repertoires were sampled only after the peak T cell response. Receipt of two AZD1222 doses was followed by a rise in Spike-specific TCR breadth and depth. Across the whole spike, CD4 TCRs peaked at regions 160-218 and 743-854.

A word on this clone: Its antigen is as yet unknown.

CDR3 length: 15 amino acids. After removal of 0 bases from V and 4 bases from J, the junction contained 6 bases not matched to a gene. Germline lookup yields CDR1 KGHSH and CDR2 LQKENI. Method: immunoSEQ multiplex PCR; TCRdb's copy keeps in-frame clones and lacks some. The table shows about 100,000 clones, with approximately 90% occurring only once. The chain employs TRBV18 and TRBJ2-7, with 7 nucleotides matching TRBD1. The sequencing here drew on peripheral blood, taken on day 0 of AZD1222 vaccination. The TCR sequence derives from an adult in good health. The CDR3 region is CASSPPQGVRYEQYF. In nucleotides, the CDR3 is TGTGCCAGCTCACCACCCCAGGGGGTTCGGTACGAGCAGTACTTC.